This entry concerns a single TCR beta chain. The data were obtained in a study of blood T cell repertoires in COVID-19. Across the study: Material from acute and convalescent COVID-19 was sourced from the United States, Italy and Spain.

Trimming shortened V by 5 bases and J by 6 bases, and 19 bases separated the two germline ends. This CDR3 is built from 15 residues. Looked up from germline, CDR1 is SGHVS and CDR2 is FQNEAQ. In the study's own analysis: Estimates of nucleated cell counts were drawn from the amplification of reference gene primers. The protocol was immunoSEQ multiplex PCR, while the TCRdb copy is restricted to in-frame clones and leaves out a portion. V and J calls and clone size are copied from that table; D and trimming were computed from the DNA. The sample consists of about 92,000 clones, roughly 80% of them appearing once.

The chain joins TRBV7-8 to TRBJ1-2; possible D gene TRBD1, 6 bases. The source of this sequence is a woman of 80 years or more with active or convalescent COVID-19. The sample taken for sequencing was peripheral blood. The CDR3: CASSPRVSRGDGYTF. DNA for the CDR3: TGTGCCAGCAGCCCGCGAGTCTCCAGGGGTGATGGCTACACCTTC. Drawing the rest from reference TRBV7-8 and TRBJ1-2, the complete variable domain is GAGVSQSPRYKVAKRGQDVALRCDPISGHVSLFWYQQALGQGPEFLTYFQNEAQLDKSGLPSDRFFAERPEGSVSTLKIQRTQQEDSAVYLCASSPRVSRGDGYTFGSGTRLTVV.